This T cell receptor beta chain originates from a study of identical twins. This clonotype has ten or more counts. The germline V and J ends were trimmed by 7 bases and 1 base, with 14 bases remaining between them. The CDR3 extends over 15 amino acids. The V gene's germline CDR1 is SGDLS and CDR2 YYNGEE. A universal primer site came from template switching; cDNA carried unique molecular identifiers. TCRdb used MiXCR to reprocess the 5' RACE reads, holding one entry per CDR3 protein. The sample lists hundreds of thousands of distinct CDR3 sequences, 8.5% to 9.5% seen once, with 0.75% to 1% in the top ten. In addition, the sample was reused for a study of yellow fever vaccine responses in identical twins.

This sequence was found in a woman between 18 and 30 years old in good health. The specimen sequenced was PBMCs. V usage is TRBV9 and J usage is TRBJ2-2; D is undetermined. The CDR3 spells CASGKGIVNTGELFF. The CDR3 bases are TGTGCCAGCGGAAAGGGTATAGTGAACACCGGGGAGCTGTTTTTT. The full variable domain, rest sourced from reference TRBV9 and TRBJ2-2, is DSGVTQTPKHLITATGQRVTLRCSPRSGDLSVYWYQQSLDQGLQFLIQYYNGEERAKGNILERFSAQQFPDLHSELNLSSLELGDSALYFCASGKGIVNTGELFFGEGSRLTVL.